This T cell receptor beta chain was found in a study of T cell changes during pregnancy in multiple sclerosis. The CDR3 consists of 13 residues. The V gene end was trimmed by 4 bases and the J gene end by 7 bases; junction bases not matched to a gene: 5. In germline, CDR1 is LNHDA, CDR2 SQIVND (reference sequence). Using immunoSEQ multiplex PCR, the repertoire was profiled, and TCRdb retains in-frame clones only, with some absent. The table includes about 75,000 clones, approximately 90% detected once. Sequencing was performed on CD4+ T cells from peripheral blood mononuclear cells, taken before pregnancy. This chain connects TRBV19 to TRBJ2-5, with 8 positions matching TRBD1. The sequence came from a female donor with multiple sclerosis, enrolled in a pregnancy study. The CDR3 DNA is TGTGCCAGTAGTACTGGACAGGGACCGACCCAGTACTTC. This gives the protein CASSTGQGPTQYF.